Each of the 2 T cell receptor beta chains below was sequenced from the same sample in a study of cytomegalovirus exposure and HLA in healthy donors. In the PCR, 60 Vbeta and 13 Jbeta primers were used. Data came from immunoSEQ multiplex PCR; TCRdb stores just in-frame clones and leaves some out. Among 55,000 to 75,000 clones listed, 55% to 75% were seen once. Sequenced: PBMCs. The receptors derive from a man aged 35-49 years in good health and CMV-seropositive.

The chain carries TRBV6-1 and TRBJ2-5, with 11 bases fitting TRBD2. This CDR3 contains 15 residues. Germline CDR1 is MNHNS and CDR2 is SASEGT. The trim removed 5 bases at V and 7 bases at J, leaving 9 bases unmatched. CDR3 sequence: CASSSRLAGPGTQYF. CDR3 coding DNA: TGTGCCAGCAGTTCCAGACTAGCGGGGCCGGGGACCCAGTACTTC.

This chain connects TRBV28 to TRBJ1-2; D might be TRBD1 (6 bases). The CDR3 consists of 13 residues. V was pared by 5 bases and J by 8 bases, with 15 bases between. CDR1 is MDHEN, CDR2 SYDVKM, per germline. CDR3 in DNA: TGTGCCAGCAGTCCCCAGGGGCCGTACGGCTACACCTTC. This translates into CASSPQGPYGYTF.